The 5 T cell receptor beta chains reported below all come from one sample, sequenced in a study of blood T cell repertoires in COVID-19. Sequenced by immunoSEQ multiplex PCR; TCRdb stores in-frame clones only, minus some. The table records tens of thousands of clones, more than 75% of them present only once. Sequencing was performed on peripheral blood. These receptors came from a woman aged 80 or over with active COVID-19.

V gene TRBV25-1 combines with J gene TRBJ1-4; D not resolved. The germline V and J ends were trimmed by 3 bases and 0 bases, with 5 bases remaining between them. This CDR3 contains 14 residues. Germline V gene data show CDR1 as MGHDK and CDR2 as SYGVNS. CDR3 sequence: CASSDTATNEKLFF. In DNA form, the CDR3 reads TGTGCCAGCAGTGACACTGCAACTAATGAAAAACTGTTTTTT.

This clone was detected a few times. The chain links TRBV6-2 or TRBV6-3 to TRBJ2-7; maybe TRBD1 (6 bases). The ends were cut back, 0 bases at V and 2 bases at J, with 8 bases in the middle. This CDR3 region has 14 residues. Germline loops: CDR1 MNHEY, CDR2 SVGEGT. CDR3 sequence: CASSYSTGTYEQYF. CDR3 DNA sequence: TGTGCCAGCAGTTACTCGACAGGAACCTACGAGCAGTACTTC.

The chain has TRBV5-4 and TRBJ2-7, with 8 bases fitting TRBD1. The germline gives CDR1 SGHNT, CDR2 YYREEE (reference sequence). The CDR3 runs to 14 residues. V lost 7 bases to trimming and J lost 4 bases; unmatched junction nucleotides: 10. The CDR3 sequence: CASSTEQGAYEQYF. In nucleotides, the CDR3 is TGTGCCAGCTCCACGGAGCAGGGGGCTTACGAGCAGTACTTC.

The rearrangement links TRBV14 to TRBJ1-1; 8 nucleotides align to TRBD1. The CDR3 runs to 14 residues. Trimming took 4 bases from V and 2 from J; bases not matched to a gene: 3. Germline CDR1 is SGHDN and CDR2 is FVKESK. The CDR3 reads CASSLDRANTEAFF. CDR3 DNA: TGTGCCAGCAGCCTGGACAGGGCCAACACTGAAGCTTTCTTT.

V gene TRBV30 combines with J gene TRBJ2-1; the D gene is possibly TRBD2 (6 bases). The CDR3 contains 15 residues. The germline V gene encodes CDR1 GTSNPN and CDR2 SVGIG (reference sequence). Trimming pared 3 bases from V and 3 bases from J, leaving 15 bases between. The CDR3 loop is CAWSEGLLGYNEQFF. CDR3 bases: TGTGCCTGGAGCGAAGGACTACTAGGCTACAATGAGCAGTTCTTC.